The 32 T cell receptor beta chains given below trace back to one sample, sequenced in a study of shared T cell receptors in the human thymus. Measured with immunoSEQ multiplex PCR; TCRdb has only the in-frame clones, and not every one. The sample carries hundreds of thousands of clones, more than 75% recorded once. This sample was also put to use in a study of human thymus T cells.

Sample: thymocytes. The source is a boy less than two years old with a congenital heart defect.

The chain joins TRBV12-5 to TRBJ2-7, with 8 nucleotides matching TRBD2. The trim removed 7 bases at V and 0 bases at J, leaving 2 bases unmatched. Germline CDR1 LGHNT, CDR2 FRNRAP. CDR3 length: 13 residues. CDR3 region: CASVREGSYEQYF. The CDR3, as DNA: TGTGCTAGTGTCCGGGAGGGCTCCTACGAGCAGTACTTC.

This sequence joins TRBV19 and TRBJ2-1, with D tentatively TRBD2 (6 bases). Looked up from germline, CDR1 is LNHDA and CDR2 is SQIVND (reference sequence). With 4 bases removed from V and 7 bases from J, the gap between germline ends came to 8 bases. The CDR3 runs to 12 residues. The CDR3 reads CASSTGGNEQFF. The CDR3 coding sequence is TGTGCCAGTAGTACTGGGGGGAATGAGCAGTTCTTC.

V is TRBV6-4 and J is TRBJ1-5; tentatively, D is TRBD1 (5 bases). This CDR3 has 16 residues. The V end was cut by 4 bases, the J end by 4 bases, with 17 bases between. The germline CDR1 and CDR2 sequences are MRHNA and SNTAGT. CDR3 DNA sequence: TGTGCCAGCAGTGTCGCCGTGGTACGGGGGAATCAGCCCCAGCATTTT. Its translation is CASSVAVVRGNQPQHF.

CDR3 sequence: CASSTRIHAQGPGGETQYF. The CDR3 DNA sequence: TGTGCCAGCAGCACCAGAATTCACGCGCAGGGGCCGGGTGGGGAGACCCAGTACTTC. J is TRBJ2-5 and V is TRBV11-2, with a tentative D call TRBD1 (6 bases). The V end was cut by 5 bases, the J end by 5 bases, with 30 bases between. The CDR3 is 19 residues long. CDR1 and CDR2 from the germline V gene are SGHAT and FQNNGV.

As DNA, the CDR3 is TGTGCCAGCAGCCATACAGGGTTCGGCCCGGGCACTGAAGCTTTCTTT. The encoded protein is CASSHTGFGPGTEAFF. The chain employs TRBV28 and TRBJ1-1; perhaps TRBD1 as D (6 bases). There are 16 residues in the CDR3. CDR1 and CDR2 (germline): MDHEN, SYDVKM. With 6 bases removed from V and 4 bases from J, the gap between germline ends came to 21 bases. Full variable domain (missing parts from reference TRBV28 and TRBJ1-1): DVKVTQSSRYLVKRTGEKVFLECVQDMDHENMFWYRQDPGLGLRLIYFSYDVKMKEKGDIPEGYSVSREKKERFSLILESASTNQTSMYLCASSHTGFGPGTEAFFGQGTRLTVV.

This chain uses TRBV19 with TRBJ1-4; D gene ambiguous. Trimming cost V 5 bases and J 2 bases, with 12 bases left between them. CDR1 and CDR2 from the germline V gene are LNHDA and SQIVND (reference sequence). CDR3 length equals 15 residues. CDR3 in amino acids: CASSPEARTNEKLFF. CDR3 nucleotides: TGTGCCAGTAGTCCGGAGGCTCGCACTAATGAAAAACTGTTTTTT.

The V gene is TRBV25-1, the J gene TRBJ1-1; 7 nucleotides align to TRBD1. The V segment lost 5 bases and the J segment 1 base; nucleotides outside the gene matches: 7. This CDR3 is built from 15 residues. CDR1 is MGHDK, CDR2 SYGVNS, per germline. As DNA, the CDR3 is TGTGCCAGCAGTAAAACAGGGGTCGGGAACACTGAAGCTTTCTTT. Residues: CASSKTGVGNTEAFF.

There are a few counts of this clone. The chain carries TRBV6-5 and TRBJ2-7, with no clear D. Germline lookup yields CDR1 MNHEY and CDR2 SVGAGI. The CDR3 is 13 amino acids. The V and J ends lost 5 bases and 5 bases respectively, with 13 bases between them. CDR3 amino acids: CASSRNSVDEQYF. In DNA form, the CDR3 reads TGTGCCAGCAGTCGTAACTCCGTAGACGAGCAGTACTTC.

V is TRBV5-4 and J is TRBJ2-6; D might be TRBD2 (6 bases). Germline CDR1 SGHNT, CDR2 YYREEE (reference sequence). CDR3 size: 15 residues. With 5 bases removed from V and 0 bases from J, the gap between germline ends came to 9 bases. The DNA of the CDR3 is TGTGCCAGCAGACTCGGGGGCTCTGGGGCCAACGTCCTGACTTTC. It is translated as CASRLGGSGANVLTF.

The chain links TRBV28 to TRBJ2-7; TRBD2 matches 14 bases. From germline, CDR1 is MDHEN and CDR2 SYDVKM. The CDR3 is made up of 19 amino acids. J was trimmed by 4 bases and V by 2 bases; bases with no gene match: 13. This chain's CDR3 is CASSLRGSRGLAGAYEQYF. The CDR3 nucleotides read TGTGCCAGCAGTTTAAGGGGATCTAGGGGACTAGCGGGAGCATACGAGCAGTACTTC.

This chain connects TRBV7-2 to TRBJ2-7; 9 bases agree with TRBD1. CDR1 and CDR2 (germline): SGHTA, FQGNSA. This CDR3 has 16 amino acids. Trimming removed 3 bases from V and 9 bases from J; junction bases left unmatched: 15. CDR3 DNA sequence: TGTGCCAGCAGCTTTGGGGCCTCCGGGACAGGGTCGTCGCAGTACTTC. Its translation is CASSFGASGTGSSQYF. The variable domain in full, completed from reference TRBV7-2 and TRBJ2-7, reads GAGVSQSPSNKVTEKGKDVELRCDPISGHTALYWYRQSLGQGLEFLIYFQGNSAPDKSGLPSDRFSAERTGGSVSTLTIQRTQQEDSAVYLCASSFGASGTGSSQYFGPGTRLTVT.

V and J are TRBV6-6 and TRBJ1-5; no firm D call. CDR1 and CDR2 from the germline V gene are MNHNY and SVGAGI (reference sequence). The CDR3 loop spans 16 amino acids. V lost 6 bases to trimming and J lost 0 bases, with 15 bases between them. The chain's CDR3 is CASSRFEAYSNQPQHF. CDR3 DNA sequence: TGTGCCAGCAGCCGCTTTGAGGCCTATAGCAATCAGCCCCAGCATTTT.

V and J are TRBV18 and TRBJ2-7, with 10 positions matching TRBD2. The V gene end was trimmed by 2 bases and the J gene end by 2 bases; junction bases not matched to a gene: 21. The CDR3 totals 21 residues. Germline V gives CDR1 KGHSH, CDR2 LQKENI. CDR3 bases: TGTGCCAGCTCACCATATCCCCGGAGGGCTAGCGGGAGTTCCCCTACCTACGAGCAGTACTTC. As protein: CASSPYPRRASGSSPTYEQYF.

The chain carries TRBV5-1 and TRBJ2-5, with 11 bases aligning to TRBD2. The last part of the DNA fits TRBJ2-7 better; the J call may be wrong. The V gene's germline CDR1 is SGHRS and CDR2 YFSETQ. The CDR3 has 15 amino acids. The CDR3 is CASSFGTSGSYEQYF. The DNA for the CDR3 is TGCGCCAGCAGCTTTGGGACTAGCGGAAGCTACGAGCAGTACTTC.

The chain recombines TRBV7-8 with TRBJ2-7; 9 positions agree with TRBD2. The V gene's germline CDR1 is SGHVS and CDR2 FQNEAQ. This CDR3 has 16 amino acids. With V trimmed by 1 base and J by 0 bases, 4 bases remained unmatched. The CDR3 DNA follows: TGTGCCAGCAGCTTAGGACTAGCGGACAGCTCCTACGAGCAGTACTTC. Protein: CASSLGLADSSYEQYF.

This clone was observed once. The genes are TRBV10-1 and TRBJ2-2, with a possible D match to TRBD1 (6 bases). The CDR3 sequence is 14 residues long. Germline V lookup: CDR1 WNHNN, CDR2 SYGVQD (reference sequence). The V gene lost 5 bases and the J gene lost 5 bases, with 12 bases spanning the gap. In DNA form, the CDR3 reads TGCGCCAGCAGTAACAGGGATGGGACCGGGGAGCTGTTTTTT. It yields the protein CASSNRDGTGELFF.

The V and J genes are TRBV27 and TRBJ1-5; 8 bases agree with TRBD1. The CDR3 has 15 amino acids. V gave up 2 bases and J gave up 5 bases; unmatched junction bases: 5. Germline V gene data show CDR1 as MNHEY and CDR2 as SMNVEV (reference sequence). Here the CDR3 reads CASSLAGQGDQPQHF. The DNA of the CDR3 is TGTGCCAGCAGTTTAGCCGGACAGGGCGATCAGCCCCAGCATTTT.

The chain recombines TRBV21-1 with TRBJ2-7; the D call TRBD1 from the table was never checked on the DNA. TRBV21-1 is an annotated pseudogene. The CDR3 has 17 amino acids. CDR3 sequence: CASSKVFQGQGDHEQYF. DNA of the CDR3: TGTGCCAGCAGCAAAGTGTTTCAGGGACAGGGGGACCACGAGCAGTACTTC.

As concerns this clone: One end of the junction does not line up with germline, which may come from a read error. V gene TRBV6-1 combines with J gene TRBJ2-2; D is perhaps TRBD1 (5 bases). This CDR3 is built from 16 residues. Germline CDR1 reads MNHNS; CDR2 reads SASEGT. The CDR3 spells CASSEWGGSNAGELFF. Here the CDR3 DNA reads TGTGCCAGCAGTGAATGGGGCGGCTCGAACGCCGGGGAGCTGTTTTTT.

The CDR3 loop is CASSQDGVAGGVLEQYF. Here the CDR3 DNA reads TGTGCCAGCAGCCAAGATGGAGTAGCGGGAGGGGTATTGGAGCAGTACTTC. The chain combines TRBV4-2 with TRBJ2-7; 11 bases line up with TRBD2. The V gene end was trimmed by 0 bases and the J gene end by 7 bases; junction bases not matched to a gene: 11. The CDR3 has 17 residues. CDR1 and CDR2 from the germline V gene are LGHNA and YNFKEQ.

This chain joins TRBV30 and TRBJ1-3; possibly TRBD1 for D (6 bases). V was shortened by 1 base and J by 0 bases, with 25 bases between the two germline ends. Germline V CDR1 and CDR2: GTSNPN, SVGIG (reference sequence). This CDR3 has 20 amino acids. In DNA form, the CDR3 reads TGTGCCTGGAGTGCCCCGCCGTCAGAGCCACAGGGACACTCTGGAAACACCATATATTTT. Translation: CAWSAPPSEPQGHSGNTIYF. The variable domain in full, with the rest retrieved from reference TRBV30 and TRBJ1-3, is SQTIHQWPATLVQPVGSPLSLECTVEGTSNPNLYWYRQAAGRGLQLLFYSVGIGQISSEVPQNLSASRPQDRQFILSSKKLLLSDSGFYLCAWSAPPSEPQGHSGNTIYFGEGSWLTVV.

This chain links TRBV2 with TRBJ2-4; 8 positions agree with TRBD2. This CDR3 comprises 14 residues. Per germline, CDR1 SNHLY and CDR2 FYNNEI. Germline trimming cut 10 bases from V and 5 bases from J; bases unmatched to any gene: 10. DNA for the CDR3: TGTGCCATCAGAAGCGGGAGAGGCCAAAACATTCAGTACTTC. Protein sequence: CAIRSGRGQNIQYF. The entire variable domain, with the rest obtained from reference TRBV2 and TRBJ2-4, is as follows: EPEVTQTPSHQVTQMGQEVILRCVPISNHLYFYWYRQILGQKVEFLVSFYNNEISEKSEIFDDQFSVERPDGSNFTLKIRSTKLEDSAMYFCAIRSGRGQNIQYFGAGTRLSVL.

V gene TRBV27 combines with J gene TRBJ1-2; D not resolved. Trimming removed 5 bases at V and 4 bases at J, with 14 bases between. Looked up from germline, CDR1 is MNHEY and CDR2 is SMNVEV (reference sequence). CDR3 size: 14 residues. The CDR3, as DNA: TGTGCCAGCAGTCCCCGGGGAGGAGCCTATGGCTACACCTTC. Translated, it gives CASSPRGGAYGYTF.

The rearrangement links TRBV7-2 to TRBJ1-4, with D perhaps matching TRBD1 (6 bases). Germline loops: CDR1 SGHTA, CDR2 FQGNSA. The length of the CDR3 is 16 residues. Trimming took off 0 bases at V and 7 bases at J, with 15 bases between the two ends. The CDR3 DNA sequence: TGTGCCAGCAGCTTAGCGATTGAGGGGGGGAGTGAAAAACTGTTTTTT. Amino acid sequence: CASSLAIEGGSEKLFF. The entire variable domain, with the rest obtained from reference TRBV7-2 and TRBJ1-4, is as follows: GAGVSQSPSNKVTEKGKDVELRCDPISGHTALYWYRQSLGQGLEFLIYFQGNSAPDKSGLPSDRFSAERTGGSVSTLTIQRTQQEDSAVYLCASSLAIEGGSEKLFFGSGTQLSVL.

The chain joins TRBV7-6 to TRBJ2-7, with D tentatively TRBD1 (5 bases). This CDR3 spans 14 amino acids. The germline gives CDR1 SGHVS, CDR2 FNYEAQ. The V end lost 2 bases, the J end lost 3 bases, and 11 bases lay between the germline ends. The CDR3 bases are TGTGCCAGCAGCTTAAGTAAAGGGGTCTACGAGCAGTACTTC. Protein: CASSLSKGVYEQYF.

The genes are TRBV2 and TRBJ2-5; the match to TRBD2 covers 7 bases. Unmatched junction bases numbered 4, after V lost 0 bases and J lost 3 bases. The CDR3 runs 15 residues. Germline values: CDR1 SNHLY, CDR2 FYNNEI. DNA for the CDR3: TGTGCCAGCAGTGAAGCACTTGCGGGAGAAGAGACCCAGTACTTC. It yields the protein CASSEALAGEETQYF.

This chain links TRBV6-5 with TRBJ1-6; D possibly corresponds to TRBD1 (5 bases). The ends were cut back, 6 bases at V and 8 bases at J, with 17 bases in the middle. Per the germline V gene, CDR1 is MNHEY and CDR2 is SVGAGI. The CDR3 extends over 15 amino acids. Here the CDR3 reads CASSPGGRGDSPLHF. The CDR3 nucleotides read TGTGCCAGCAGCCCCGGGGGGAGGGGAGATTCACCCCTCCACTTT.

The CDR3 nucleotides are TGTGCCACCAGCAGCCAGGGGGTGGGGGAGACCCAGTACTTC. It yields the protein CATSSQGVGETQYF. This sequence joins TRBV15 and TRBJ2-5, with 7 nucleotides matching TRBD1. This CDR3 is built from 14 residues. Germline-derived CDR1 and CDR2 are LNHNV and YYDKDF (reference sequence). V dropped 3 bases and J dropped 5; count of bases not matched to a gene: 6.

The genes are TRBV30 and TRBJ2-5, with D possibly being TRBD1 (6 bases). Trimming left V 2 bases short and J 7 bases short, with 17 bases between. Germline CDR1 and CDR2: GTSNPN and SVGIG (reference sequence). This CDR3 has 14 amino acids. The CDR3 nucleotides are TGTGCCTGGAGTTTTCGACAGGTTCGCGCGACCCAGTACTTC. Its protein is CAWSFRQVRATQYF.

This chain joins TRBV2 and TRBJ2-7; TRBD2 matches 10 bases. The CDR3 runs to 14 residues. Germline lookup yields CDR1 SNHLY and CDR2 FYNNEI. Trimming took 6 bases from V and 6 from J; bases not matched to a gene: 8. CDR3 sequence reads: CASSFLAGVSEQYF. In DNA form, the CDR3 reads TGTGCCAGCAGCTTTCTAGCGGGAGTCTCCGAGCAGTACTTC.

The chain links TRBV4-2 to TRBJ2-1, with TRBD2 matching over 13 bases. This CDR3 region has 17 residues. CDR1 is LGHNA, CDR2 YNFKEQ, per germline. Trimming took 0 bases from V and 9 from J; bases not matched to a gene: 8. The CDR3 region is CASSQDPLAGGPREQFF. CDR3 coding DNA: TGTGCCAGCAGCCAAGATCCACTAGCGGGAGGGCCACGTGAGCAGTTCTTC.

The chain joins TRBV4-3 to TRBJ2-1, with 12 bases identical to TRBD1. Trimming removed 1 base from V and 3 bases from J; junction bases left unmatched: 19. Germline loops: CDR1 LGHNA, CDR2 YSLEER. The CDR3 is 22 amino acids. The CDR3 loop reads CASSQAASLGTGGDGLYNEQFF. The DNA of the CDR3 is TGCGCCAGCAGCCAAGCGGCCTCTTTGGGGACAGGGGGCGATGGGCTCTACAATGAGCAGTTCTTC.